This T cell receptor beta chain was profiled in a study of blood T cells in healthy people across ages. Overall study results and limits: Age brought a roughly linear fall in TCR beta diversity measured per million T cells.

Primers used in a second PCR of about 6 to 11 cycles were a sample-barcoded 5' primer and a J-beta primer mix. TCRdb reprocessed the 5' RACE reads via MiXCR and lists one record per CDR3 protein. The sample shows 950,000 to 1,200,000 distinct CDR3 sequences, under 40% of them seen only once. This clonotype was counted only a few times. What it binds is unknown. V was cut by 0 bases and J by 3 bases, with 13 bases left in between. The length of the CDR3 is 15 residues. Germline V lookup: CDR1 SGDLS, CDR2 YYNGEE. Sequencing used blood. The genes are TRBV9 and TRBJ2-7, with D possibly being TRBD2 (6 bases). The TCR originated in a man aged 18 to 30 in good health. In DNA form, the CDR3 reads TGTGCCAGCAGCGTAGGTTCGGGGGACCACTACGAGCAGTACTTC. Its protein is CASSVGSGDHYEQYF.